This note documents a single T cell receptor (beta chain) sequence. Its target is unknown. PCR involved 60 Vbeta and 13 Jbeta primers. Sequencing was performed with immunoSEQ multiplex PCR; in TCRdb, only in-frame clones are kept and a portion is missing. The sample consists of about 170,000 clones, 70% to 80% of them appearing once. This entry comes from a study of cytomegalovirus exposure and HLA in healthy donors. Whole-study findings and limits: Most TCR sequences showed up rarely, but some public TCRs showed up in many donors. Later, an analysis found that common viral pathogens appeared to be linked with several of the most significant clusters. Differences between HLA loci emerged in a later analysis of TCR association rates, with DRB1 most and HLA-C fewest. Approximately 18,000 TCR beta sequences were associated with HLA alleles at 0.05 false discovery rate in a later analysis.

The TCR comes from a woman between 45 and 60 years old in good health and CMV-seronegative. The sequenced material came from PBMCs.

The CDR3 sequence: CASSYRGAVSGNTIYF. CDR3 sequence (DNA): TGTGCCAGCAGTTATAGAGGTGCAGTCTCTGGAAACACCATATATTTT. The chain combines TRBV6-5 with TRBJ1-3, with D hard to call. With 3 bases removed from V and 0 bases from J, the gap between germline ends came to 12 bases. Germline V gives CDR1 MNHEY, CDR2 SVGAGI. The CDR3 spans 16 residues.